The 14 T cell receptor beta chains below come from one sample, sequenced in a study of cytomegalovirus exposure and HLA in healthy donors. The PCR employed 60 Vbeta primers together with 13 Jbeta primers. Sequenced by immunoSEQ multiplex PCR; TCRdb stores in-frame clones only, minus some. Among about 140,000 clones listed, around 80% were seen once. Sequencing input: PBMCs. These receptors all stem from a man aged 40-49 years in good health and CMV-seronegative.

The CDR3 coding sequence is TGTGCCAGCGGCTCTACCGGGACTCAACCCTACGAGCAGTACTTC. Its protein product is CASGSTGTQPYEQYF. This chain links TRBV28 with TRBJ2-7, with D tentatively TRBD2 (6 bases). Trimming took off 8 bases at V and 2 bases at J, with 19 bases between the two ends. The V gene's germline CDR1 is MDHEN and CDR2 SYDVKM. The CDR3 consists of 15 residues.

This clone was recorded a few times. The rearrangement links TRBV5-1 to TRBJ1-1; a weak D match, TRBD1 (5 bases). This CDR3 contains 16 residues. The germline CDR1 and CDR2 sequences are SGHRS and YFSETQ. V lost 0 bases and J 1 base, leaving 13 bases between the germline ends. Written as DNA, the CDR3 is TGCGCCAGCAGCTTGGCCGTTAGGGGATCGAACACTGAAGCTTTCTTT. Its translation is CASSLAVRGSNTEAFF.

This clone occurred once. This chain links TRBV9 with TRBJ1-1; D remains unclear. In germline, CDR1 is SGDLS, CDR2 YYNGEE. The CDR3 is 13 amino acids. Between the trimmed V and J ends, which lost 4 bases and 0 bases, there was a span of 7 bases. The DNA of the CDR3 is TGTGCCAGCAGCCCTCCTATGAACACTGAAGCTTTCTTT. Encoded protein: CASSPPMNTEAFF.

The chain joins TRBV19 to TRBJ2-3, with a tentative D call TRBD2 (5 bases). CDR3 length equals 15 residues. V was pared by 8 bases and J by 1 base, with 16 bases between. The germline V gene has CDR1 LNHDA and CDR2 SQIVND (reference sequence). The CDR3 is CASRGVLVGTDTQYF. In DNA, the CDR3 is TGTGCCAGTCGGGGTGTTTTAGTCGGCACAGATACGCAGTATTTT.

The V gene is TRBV4-3, the J gene TRBJ1-1; TRBD1 agrees at 8 bases. The CDR3 length is 15 residues. Germline CDR1 and CDR2: LGHNA and YSLEER. Trimming took 2 bases from V and 6 from J; bases not matched to a gene: 8. CDR3 nucleotide sequence: TGCGCCAGCAGCCAATCACAGGGGGGGTTTTCTGAAGCTTTCTTT. This translates into CASSQSQGGFSEAFF.

J is TRBJ1-4 and V is TRBV16; D is perhaps TRBD1 (6 bases). V dropped 3 bases and J dropped 10 bases, with 18 bases sitting between them. The length of the CDR3 is 15 residues. The V gene's germline CDR1 is KGHSY and CDR2 FQNENV. The CDR3: CASSHEDSKKGKLFF. DNA of the CDR3: TGTGCCAGCAGCCATGAGGACAGTAAGAAAGGAAAACTGTTTTTT.

This clone was counted a few times. The chain couples TRBV18 to TRBJ1-1; TRBD1 might be the D (6 bases). The ends were cut back, 3 bases at V and 11 bases at J, with 16 bases in the middle. There are 13 residues in the CDR3. Looked up from germline, CDR1 is KGHSH and CDR2 is LQKENI. The CDR3 region has the DNA TGTGCCAGCTCACCGTCCGAGGGGGGGTGGGCTTTCTTT. It codes for CASSPSEGGWAFF.

The J gene is TRBJ1-5, the V gene TRBV5-4; D gene ambiguous. V dropped 2 bases and J dropped 4 bases, with 13 bases sitting between them. The CDR3 spans 15 residues. Germline V gene data show CDR1 as SGHNT and CDR2 as YYREEE (reference sequence). CDR3 loop: CASSFKGDGNQPQHF. The CDR3 DNA sequence: TGTGCCAGCAGCTTTAAAGGAGACGGTAATCAGCCCCAGCATTTT.

This clone was observed a handful of times. V gene TRBV6-5 combines with J gene TRBJ2-7, with 7 bases aligning to TRBD1. Germline trimming cut 5 bases from V and 7 bases from J; bases unmatched to any gene: 5. Germline CDR1 reads MNHEY; CDR2 reads SVGAGI. This CDR3 is built from 12 residues. The CDR3 coding sequence is TGTGCCAGCAGTCATACGACAGGGGAGCAGTACTTC. Translating it yields CASSHTTGEQYF.

This clone was found a few times. This chain connects TRBV20-1 to TRBJ2-1, with 7 bases lining up with TRBD2. The V gene end was trimmed by 5 bases and the J gene end by 9 bases; junction bases not matched to a gene: 4. CDR3 length equals 11 residues. Germline CDR1 DFQATT, CDR2 SNEGSKA (reference sequence). The DNA for the CDR3 is TGCAGTGCTCCTGGGGGGGGTGAGCAGTTCTTC. As protein: CSAPGGGEQFF.

V is TRBV7-3 and J is TRBJ1-1, with 7 bases aligning to TRBD1. The V gene's germline CDR1 is SGHTA and CDR2 FQGTGA. V trimming: 3 bases; J trimming: 5 bases; junction bases outside the gene matches: 9. This CDR3 contains 15 residues. The CDR3 nucleotides read TGTGCCAGCAGCTTCGGAGAGGGGGCCTGGACTGAAGCTTTCTTT. Its protein is CASSFGEGAWTEAFF.

The CDR3 sequence is CASILGGRGDYGYTF. The CDR3 nucleotides read TGTGCCTCCATCCTCGGGGGCAGGGGGGACTATGGCTACACCTTC. This chain joins TRBV5-5 and TRBJ1-2, with 7 bases identical to TRBD1. V lost 10 bases and J lost 3; bases outside the gene matches: 15. The CDR3 has 15 residues. Germline CDR1 is SGHKS and CDR2 is YYEKEE (reference sequence).

This clone was counted once. As DNA, the CDR3 is TGCGCCAGCAGCGGACAGGGTAGGCAAGAGACCCAGTACTTC. This codes for CASSGQGRQETQYF. The V and J genes are TRBV5-1 and TRBJ2-5; 8 nucleotides match TRBD1. Looked up from germline, CDR1 is SGHRS and CDR2 is YFSETQ. J was trimmed by 2 bases and V by 4 bases; bases with no gene match: 4. There are 14 residues in the CDR3.

The rearrangement links TRBV19 to TRBJ1-2, with no clear D. Trimming stripped 8 bases from V and 0 bases from J, with 19 bases between. In germline, CDR1 is LNHDA, CDR2 SQIVND (reference sequence). This CDR3 spans 16 amino acids. CDR3 sequence (DNA): TGTGCCAGTGTCTTAGTCGGTGAGGAGGCTAACTATGGCTACACCTTC. It translates to CASVLVGEEANYGYTF.